These 31 T cell receptor beta chains were sequenced from one sample in a study of OX40 agonist ivuxolimab in advanced cancers. Measured with immunoSEQ multiplex PCR; TCRdb has only the in-frame clones, and not every one. The top ten clones hold over 0.7% of a sample with roughly 82,000 clones, around 78% of them seen once. Sequencing used CD4+ or CD8+ T cells sorted from blood, obtained in a trial of the OX40 agonist ivuxolimab. These receptors were collected from an adult with an advanced solid tumor such as melanoma, head and neck, liver or kidney cancer.

This clone occurred a few times. This chain connects TRBV5-4 to TRBJ1-6; D gene unclear. Germline V gene lookup returns CDR1 SGHNT and CDR2 YYREEE (reference sequence). V lost 0 bases and J 10 bases, leaving 11 bases between the germline ends. The CDR3 totals 14 residues. CDR3 amino acids: CASSLAQGISPLHF. The CDR3 DNA follows: TGTGCCAGCAGCTTGGCTCAAGGGATATCACCCCTCCACTTT.

The chain employs TRBV19 and TRBJ1-1; D not certain. Germline V gives CDR1 LNHDA, CDR2 SQIVND (reference sequence). The CDR3 consists of 14 residues. Trimming removed 5 bases at V and 2 bases at J, with 12 bases between. The CDR3 spells CASSFSGSNTEAFF. The CDR3, as DNA: TGTGCCAGTAGTTTCTCGGGATCCAACACTGAAGCTTTCTTT.

The chain recombines TRBV7-2 with TRBJ1-6; 7 bases agree with TRBD1. Germline lookup yields CDR1 SGHTA and CDR2 FQGNSA. The CDR3 is 16 amino acids. The V and J ends lost 5 bases and 10 bases, in that order; junction bases with no gene match: 14. The chain's CDR3 is CASSLPQGGSGSPLHF. The CDR3 region has the DNA TGTGCCAGCAGCCTGCCCCAAGGGGGCTCAGGGTCACCCCTCCACTTT.

The chain recombines TRBV27 with TRBJ2-2; 7 bases are shared with TRBD1. V was clipped by 6 bases and J by 7 bases; unmatched bases: 8. Germline V CDR1 and CDR2: MNHEY, SMNVEV (reference sequence). This CDR3 has 14 residues. For the CDR3, the DNA is TGTGCCAGCAGGGATAGGGGGCGAAACGGGGAGCTGTTTTTT. Its translation: CASRDRGRNGELFF.

The rearrangement uses TRBV14 and TRBJ2-4, with D unresolved. The V end lost 3 bases, the J end lost 0 bases, and 3 bases lay between the germline ends. CDR3 length: 13 amino acids. CDR1 is SGHDN and CDR2 is FVKESK in the germline V gene. The CDR3 here is CASSQGAKNIQYF. The CDR3 DNA reads as TGTGCCAGCAGCCAGGGAGCCAAAAACATTCAGTACTTC.

This clone was counted ten times or more. This chain connects TRBV19 to TRBJ1-1; D not resolved. The CDR3 loop spans 15 amino acids. Germline V lookup: CDR1 LNHDA, CDR2 SQIVND (reference sequence). V lost 1 base and J lost 1, with 10 bases in between. CDR3 DNA sequence: TGTGCCAGTAGTATAGCAGCTAGAGGGAACACTGAAGCTTTCTTT. Amino acids: CASSIAARGNTEAFF.

The chain has TRBV28 and TRBJ1-1; D call uncertain. Deletions cut 4 bases from V and 1 base from J, with 4 bases between. The CDR3 consists of 12 residues. Per the germline V gene, CDR1 is MDHEN and CDR2 is SYDVKM. The CDR3 nucleotides are TGTGCCAGCAGTTCTACGAACACTGAAGCTTTCTTT. This gives the protein CASSSTNTEAFF.

The rearrangement links TRBV29-1 to TRBJ2-5, with 8 positions matching TRBD1. The last part of the DNA fits TRBJ2-7 better; the J call may be wrong. CDR3 length: 14 residues. Germline-derived CDR1 and CDR2 are SQVTM and ANQGSEA. The CDR3 sequence is CSVETGDLGYEQYF. The CDR3 DNA reads as TGCAGCGTTGAGACAGGGGATCTGGGCTACGAGCAGTACTTC.

This chain links TRBV7-2 with TRBJ2-7; 10 nucleotides line up with TRBD2. Looked up from germline, CDR1 is SGHTA and CDR2 is FQGNSA. The V gene end was trimmed by 6 bases and the J gene end by 4 bases; junction bases not matched to a gene: 9. This CDR3 comprises 15 residues. In nucleotides, the CDR3 is TGTGCCAGCAGTCCTCCCGGACTAGCGGAGTACGAGCAGTACTTC. Its translation is CASSPPGLAEYEQYF.

V and J are TRBV7-2 and TRBJ1-2; possible D gene TRBD1, 5 bases. CDR1 and CDR2 (germline): SGHTA, FQGNSA. V was shortened by 5 bases and J by 2 bases, with 9 bases between the two germline ends. This CDR3 has 13 residues. The CDR3 loop reads CASSPDKNYGYTF. As DNA, the CDR3 is TGTGCCAGCAGCCCGGACAAAAACTATGGCTACACCTTC.

The chain recombines TRBV19 with TRBJ1-2, with D possibly TRBD1 on 6 matching bases. CDR1 is LNHDA and CDR2 is SQIVND in the germline V gene (reference sequence). Trimming took 1 base from V and 5 from J, leaving 11 bases between them. CDR3 size: 14 residues. The chain's CDR3 is CASSIGAGEYGYTF. For the CDR3, the DNA is TGTGCCAGTAGTATAGGGGCAGGGGAGTATGGCTACACCTTC.

The rearrangement joins TRBV7-2 to TRBJ1-2; perhaps TRBD1 as D (5 bases). There are 11 residues in the CDR3. The V gene lost 5 bases and the J gene lost 8 bases, with 9 bases spanning the gap. Germline lookup yields CDR1 SGHTA and CDR2 FQGNSA. CDR3 sequence: CASSPGWGYTF. In nucleotides, the CDR3 is TGTGCCAGCAGCCCAGGGTGGGGCTACACCTTC.

This clone was observed a handful of times. The chain uses TRBV7-9 and TRBJ1-2; a possible D gene is TRBD1 (6 bases). V lost 7 bases and J lost 3, with 9 bases in between. Germline lookup yields CDR1 SEHNR and CDR2 FQNEAQ (reference sequence). The CDR3 spans 12 residues. DNA of the CDR3: TGTGCCAGCACAGGGGCCCACTATGGCTACACCTTC. Its translation is CASTGAHYGYTF. Variable domain in full (rest from reference TRBV7-9 and TRBJ1-2): DTGVSQNPRHKITKRGQNVTFRCDPISEHNRLYWYRQTLGQGPEFLTYFQNEAQLEKSRLLSDRFSAERPKGSFSTLEIQRTEQGDSAMYLCASTGAHYGYTFGSGTRLTVV.

This clone was counted a few times. The chain couples TRBV27 to TRBJ1-1; 11 nucleotides align to TRBD1. Germline V gives CDR1 MNHEY, CDR2 SMNVEV (reference sequence). Trimming removed 6 bases from V and 6 bases from J; junction bases left unmatched: 18. The CDR3 consists of 18 residues. CDR3 DNA: TGTGCCAGCAGCAACCCCGTGAGGACAGGGGGCCGGGGGGCTGAAGCTTTCTTT. Its protein product is CASSNPVRTGGRGAEAFF.

The rearrangement links TRBV7-2 to TRBJ2-1; 13 nucleotides align to TRBD2. The V and J ends lost 10 bases and 7 bases, in that order; junction bases with no gene match: 7. This CDR3 is built from 14 residues. Germline assignment: CDR1 SGHTA and CDR2 FQGNSA. The CDR3 sequence is CATLLAGGRNEQFF. The CDR3 DNA follows: TGTGCCACCCTACTAGCGGGGGGGCGGAATGAGCAGTTCTTC.

The V gene is TRBV7-2, the J gene TRBJ2-1, with 9 bases that match TRBD1. Per germline, CDR1 SGHTA and CDR2 FQGNSA. This CDR3 comprises 15 residues. V trimming: 5 bases; J trimming: 7 bases; junction bases outside the gene matches: 9. The CDR3 spells CASSQGQGFVNEQFF. CDR3 coding DNA: TGTGCCAGCAGCCAAGGACAGGGGTTTGTGAATGAGCAGTTCTTC.

The rearrangement joins TRBV2 to TRBJ2-7; D tentatively reads TRBD1 or TRBD2 (5 bases each). CDR1 SNHLY and CDR2 FYNNEI come from the germline V gene. V dropped 7 bases and J dropped 3 bases, with 16 bases sitting between them. The CDR3 is 14 amino acids. The CDR3 region is CASKGTAYVYEQYF. CDR3 DNA sequence: TGTGCCAGCAAGGGGACGGCGTATGTCTACGAGCAGTACTTC.

This sequence joins TRBV7-2 and TRBJ1-2; 8 bases are shared with TRBD1. With 5 bases clipped from V and 8 bases from J, the junction kept 7 bases outside the gene matches. The V gene's germline CDR1 is SGHTA and CDR2 FQGNSA. The CDR3 is made up of 13 amino acids. CDR3 sequence (DNA): TGTGCCAGCAGCATGGACAGGGAGCGGGGCTACACCTTC. As protein: CASSMDRERGYTF.

CDR3 sequence: CASRLKPEITDTQYF. CDR3 coding DNA: TGCGCCAGCAGATTGAAGCCAGAGATCACAGATACGCAGTATTTT. The rearrangement links TRBV5-1 to TRBJ2-3; D call uncertain. CDR3 length equals 15 residues. Germline CDR1 and CDR2: SGHRS and YFSETQ. V was shortened by 5 bases and J by 2 bases, with 15 bases between the two germline ends.

This chain joins TRBV6-1 and TRBJ2-7; perhaps TRBD2 as D (6 bases). CDR1 MNHNS and CDR2 SASEGT come from the germline V gene. This CDR3 spans 12 amino acids. The V end was cut by 7 bases, the J end by 4 bases, with 11 bases between. The CDR3 spells CASTYREYEQYF. Written as DNA, the CDR3 is TGTGCCAGCACTTACCGGGAGTACGAGCAGTACTTC.

This clone was picked up a small number of times. V usage is TRBV6-5 and J usage is TRBJ1-2; a weak D match, TRBD1 (6 bases). V was clipped by 6 bases and J by 8 bases, with 19 bases between them. This CDR3 spans 14 amino acids. CDR1 and CDR2 (germline): MNHEY, SVGAGI. This CDR3 is CASSSSMRGDGYTF. CDR3 DNA: TGTGCCAGCAGCTCCTCGATGAGGGGGGACGGCTACACCTTC.

This chain connects TRBV30 to TRBJ1-4, with D unclear. CDR3 length: 14 residues. The germline CDR1 and CDR2 sequences are GTSNPN and SVGIG (reference sequence). The ends were cut back, 1 base at V and 0 bases at J, with 6 bases in the middle. In nucleotides, the CDR3 is TGTGCCTGGAGTGCGACAACAACTAATGAAAAACTGTTTTTT. Its translation is CAWSATTTNEKLFF. The full variable domain, with the rest looked up from reference TRBV30 and TRBJ1-4, is SQTIHQWPATLVQPVGSPLSLECTVEGTSNPNLYWYRQAAGRGLQLLFYSVGIGQISSEVPQNLSASRPQDRQFILSSKKLLLSDSGFYLCAWSATTTNEKLFFGSGTQLSVL.

This clone was observed a single time. The genes are TRBV4-2 and TRBJ2-1, with TRBD2 matching over 12 bases. Trimming took 3 bases from V and 7 from J; bases not matched to a gene: 10. The germline V gene encodes CDR1 LGHNA and CDR2 YNFKEQ. This CDR3 is built from 17 residues. CDR3: CASSQSPSGGAGNEQFF. Written as DNA, the CDR3 is TGTGCCAGCAGCCAGTCCCCTAGCGGGGGGGCGGGGAATGAGCAGTTCTTC.

This clone has more than one count but fewer than ten. The rearrangement joins TRBV27 to TRBJ1-1; 8 nucleotides align to TRBD1. Germline V lookup: CDR1 MNHEY, CDR2 SMNVEV (reference sequence). The CDR3 contains 17 residues. J gave up 5 bases and V 0 bases, and 11 bases lay outside the gene matches. CDR3 nucleotide sequence: TGTGCCAGCAGTTTATCGTATCGGGACAGGAGGGTAACTGAAGCTTTCTTT. Protein: CASSLSYRDRRVTEAFF.

This chain uses TRBV5-6 with TRBJ2-5, with 8 bases matching TRBD1. Germline loops: CDR1 SGHDT, CDR2 YYEEEE. This CDR3 has 14 amino acids. Losses at the gene ends were 4 bases for V and 5 bases for J; bases not matched to a gene: 7. The CDR3 DNA is TGTGCCAGCAGCCGCCCAGGGGGCGGGGAGACCCAGTACTTC. This translates into CASSRPGGGETQYF.

The CDR3 reads CASSSGGGGSYNEQFF. The CDR3 nucleotides read TGTGCCAGCAGCTCCGGTGGCGGAGGCTCCTACAATGAGCAGTTCTTC. The chain couples TRBV7-2 to TRBJ2-1, with a possible D match to TRBD2 (5 bases). CDR3 length: 16 amino acids. V was clipped by 4 bases and J by 0 bases, with 13 bases between them. Looked up from germline, CDR1 is SGHTA and CDR2 is FQGNSA.

The chain couples TRBV12-5 to TRBJ1-5; TRBD1 matches 8 bases. CDR1 and CDR2 (germline): LGHNT, FRNRAP. V lost 6 bases, J lost 5 bases, and 9 bases stayed unmatched. CDR3 length equals 15 residues. The CDR3 nucleotides are TGTGCTAGTGGCTCCGGACAGGGAGGATATCAGCCCCAGCATTTT. Residues: CASGSGQGGYQPQHF.

The V call is TRBV29-1, the J call TRBJ2-1, with D unresolved. Germline V gene lookup returns CDR1 SQVTM and CDR2 ANQGSEA. The CDR3 totals 12 residues. Trimming removed 1 base from V and 8 bases from J, with 9 bases in between. CDR3 sequence (DNA): TGCAGCGTTGAAGGATCCCCTGATGAGCAGTTCTTC. Encoded protein: CSVEGSPDEQFF.

The chain recombines TRBV7-9 with TRBJ2-5; 8 nucleotides match TRBD2. The CDR3 runs to 15 residues. The V gene's germline CDR1 is SEHNR and CDR2 FQNEAQ (reference sequence). The V segment lost 5 bases and the J segment 4 bases; nucleotides outside the gene matches: 9. This CDR3 is CASSPQAGEGETQYF. The CDR3 nucleotides read TGTGCCAGCAGCCCGCAAGCGGGGGAGGGAGAGACCCAGTACTTC. Full variable domain (outside the CDR3, taken from reference TRBV7-9 and TRBJ2-5): DTGVSQNPRHKITKRGQNVTFRCDPISEHNRLYWYRQTLGQGPEFLTYFQNEAQLEKSRLLSDRFSAERPKGSFSTLEIQRTEQGDSAMYLCASSPQAGEGETQYFGPGTRLLVL.

This clone was seen only a few times. Other nucleotide sequences from this sample produce the same CDR3. The chain has TRBV5-1 and TRBJ1-1; D uncertain. The CDR3 is 13 amino acids. V lost 4 bases, J lost 1 base, and 8 bases lay in between. Germline V gives CDR1 SGHRS, CDR2 YFSETQ. CDR3 DNA: TGCGCCAGCAGCCCCGGTACGAACACTGAAGCTTTCTTT. This codes for CASSPGTNTEAFF.

The chain couples TRBV7-9 to TRBJ2-7; the D gene is possibly TRBD1 (5 bases). The CDR3 sequence is 16 residues long. V was pared by 1 base and J by 3 bases, with 16 bases between. In germline, CDR1 is SEHNR, CDR2 FQNEAQ (reference sequence). The CDR3 loop reads CASSLGWGRVFYEQYF. CDR3 in DNA: TGTGCCAGCAGCTTAGGGTGGGGCAGAGTCTTCTACGAGCAGTACTTC.